This TCR beta chain emerged from a study of control samples from healthy donors and cancer patients. CDR1 is MGHDK, CDR2 SYGVNS, per germline. Trimming stripped 0 bases from V and 4 bases from J, with 19 bases between. The CDR3 has 18 residues. Assay used: immunoSEQ multiplex PCR; TCRdb lists only in-frame clones, some missing. The table has roughly 64,000 clones, 90% seen once. This chain joins TRBV25-1 and TRBJ1-3, with D maybe TRBD1 (5 bases). This clonotype was obtained from a woman aged 45-59 years with colorectal cancer. The sequenced sample consisted of PBMCs. The CDR3 DNA reads as TGTGCCAGCAGTGAATATTTCCCTGACAGTTCTTGGGGAAACACCATATATTTT. Its translation is CASSEYFPDSSWGNTIYF.